This T cell receptor (beta chain) originates from a study of early T cells in non-severe SARS-CoV-2 infection (dated by TCRdb to the early 2020s). At the level of the whole study: Bulk RNA from unsorted whole blood was used for TCR sequencing, so alpha and beta chains could not be paired.

The library was made by 5' RACE. TCRdb lists the instrument as NextSeq 500. Unique molecular identifiers were attached to individual cDNA molecules in the TCR library protocol so that sequencing error and PCR bias could be corrected. Sequencing covered both TCR alpha and beta chains, and within each sample the abundances of alpha and beta sequences were tightly co-correlated. Turning to the authors' computational methods: Decombinator V4 was used to annotate the V gene, J gene and CDR3 of the TCR sequences. TCRs were defined as expanded if a significant change between any two time points was detected under a Poisson model with p below 0.0001. TCR abundances were normalised to the total number of TCRs sequenced per sample and were expressed as counts per million. MAIT TCRs were defined by TRAV1-2 paired with TRAJ12, TRAJ20 or TRAJ33, and iNKT TCRs by TRAV10 paired with TRAJ18. VDJdb, accessed on 1 November 2021, was searched for TCRs annotated for CMV, EBV and SARS-CoV-2, and TCRs annotated for more than one antigen were excluded. TCRdb passed the public sequencing reads through fastp at Q25 and MiXCR, retaining productive beta sequences. A single entry per CDR3 protein holds the most common genes and DNA from its merged rows. What appears here as the V and J calls and clone size reflects TCRdb's work, not the paper's. The sample contains about 45,000 distinct CDR3 sequences, roughly an eighth of them found a single time. In total, the top ten clones hold approximately 16% of the sample.

Results and caveats for the whole study, not just this receptor: Matching against VDJdb was skewed toward anti-spike CD8 responses, likely underestimated virus-specific expansions, and missed private and CD4 specificities.

The junction shows trimming of 2 bases on V and 4 bases on J, plus 16 bases between the germline ends. Sequences DFQATT (CDR1) and SNEGSKA (CDR2) are obtained from the germline V gene (reference sequence). From cysteine to phenylalanine, the CDR3 is 15 amino acids long. This entry keeps only the CDR3 DNA: 45 bases, framed from base 1. The study was a case-control design nested within a healthcare worker cohort in London, UK, with weekly nasopharyngeal swab PCR tests and blood sampling. Healthcare workers were recruited between 23 and 31 March 2020, during the week of the UK lockdown, and were followed weekly for up to about 15 weeks. Many counts were recorded for this clonotype. There is no known antigen for this receptor. Base qualities are not recorded, but no much larger clone differs from it by a single base.

The source is an adult who was a healthcare worker with PCR-confirmed SARS-CoV-2 infection or an uninfected control (not recorded which). Material: whole blood. The receptor chain draws on TRBV20-1 and TRBJ2-3; the D segment could be TRBD1, given 7 matching bases. The CDR3 here reads CSARTPGGPADTQYF. The DNA reads as follows: TGCAGTGCTAGAACCCCAGGGGGGCCCGCAGATACGCAGTATTTT.